This TCR beta chain appears in the sequencing data of a study of regulatory T cells in long-lasting Graves disease. Across the study: Freshly diagnosed Graves' patients had used antithyroid drugs for under 3 months. The study's findings and limits: Persistent patients had a count of shared public clonotypes (around 2,500) that exceeded that of new patients (about 930).

The time point was: newly diagnosed GD, antithyroid drugs for less than 3 months. Construction of the TCR library relied on RNA isolated from PBMCs. American Thyroid Association guidelines defined Graves' disease diagnosis. According to the study, TCR beta libraries were built with iRepertoire HTBI primers and CDR3-region Arm-PCR. TCRdb passed the multiplex PCR reads through MiXCR, listing each CDR3 protein once. The sample contains approximately 470,000 distinct CDR3 sequences, 15% to 20% of which appear only once. Turning to this clonotype: Its antigen is unknown. This may stem from a read error, because a much larger clone lies one nucleotide away.

The CDR3 is made up of 14 amino acids. CDR1 is MGHDK and CDR2 is SYGVNS in the germline V gene. These data were also reused for a study on T cells in Graves' hyperthyroidism and ophthalmopathy. That source notes: Not enrolled were patients with uncontrolled infection, other autoimmune disease, pregnancy or lactation.

V gene TRBV25-1 combines with J gene TRBJ2-1, with 7 bases lining up with TRBD2. Sequences were derived from peripheral blood mononuclear cells (PBMCs), sampled at new diagnosis, from a patient treated with antithyroid drugs. This sequence was found in a man aged 40-55 years with Graves disease. The CDR3 is CASSENGRFSEQSF. CDR3 bases: TGTGCCAGCAGTGAGAACGGGAGGTTCAGTGAGCAGTCCTTC.